This T cell receptor beta chain was captured by sequencing in a study of shared clonotypes between healthy human individuals (TCRdb year 2020). About the investigation overall: The cohort comprised a couple of women and a few men aged 18 to 49 years. Per donor, three plates each were used for CD4 naive and CD4 memory, two for CD8 naive, and one for CD8 memory. To estimate repertoire size and how much clonotype sharing occurs between individuals, the study deeply sequenced the blood TCR repertoires of five healthy adults. Different laboratories and diverse techniques were used to prepare libraries and sequence TCR repertoires, to increase sequencing depth and limit assay-specific biases. Each donor's leukapheresis produced roughly between roughly 0.85 and 9.5 billion PBMCs.

Worth noting for this clone: This clone's antigen is unknown. There are no base qualities to consult, and no much larger clone falls within one base.

What the study reported, not specific to this receptor: Estimated clonotype richness was generally larger for naive than for memory subsets. The genetic and exposure-history diversity represented was limited by the small number of donors. Pairwise subsampling led to the expectation that sequencing depth would affect the degree of clonotype sharing among donors. Approximately 5% of naive CD4, 3.5% of naive CD8, about 2.4% of memory CD4, and about 0.4% of memory CD8 clonotypes were shared across a few donors. Rarefaction of sorted-subset datasets indicated incomplete sequencing despite the large sequencing depth. Sampling was restricted to blood, and TCR repertoires in tissue are likely to differ from TCR repertoires in blood. Compared with non-shared clonotypes, the clonotypes found in all four sorted-subset donors had higher generation probabilities.

Using the deep immunoSEQ assay, TCR CDR3 regions were amplified from genomic DNA by multiplex PCR. For each cell subset, the extracted genomic DNA was distributed evenly across all wells of several immunoSEQ 96-well plates, and each plate served as one replicate. Each replicate PCR for sorted subsets received about 220 ng genomic DNA, equal to about 29,000 T cell genomes. The purified libraries were quantified using a Qubit 3.0 fluorometer, sized with a Bioanalyzer 2100, and then quantified again using the KAPA Library Quantification kit. Each immunoSEQ 96-well plate was sequenced on its own single-read 150-cycle Illumina NextSeq 550 flow cell. The paper's data handling went like this. Because the immunoSEQ output included only junctional sequences and no quality scores, the filtering could not be the same as the filtering used for full-length reads. To assign V/J genes and CDR3, sequences were annotated against IMGT germline references using PyIR, a Python wrapper for IgBLAST v1.9. Any read was removed if the V/J assignment was weak (E-value above 1e-6), the CDR3 was missing, or the read contained stop codons, out-of-frame junctions, or ambiguous translated residues. V3J clonotypes were defined as sequences sharing an identical inferred V gene, J gene, and CDR3 amino acid sequence. Percentage overlap between repertoires was computed as shared unique clonotypes divided by the size of the smaller repertoire. Repertoire richness was assessed with RTK rarefaction, the Chao1 estimator, and Recon v2.1 estimates of unobserved clonotypes. OLGA was used to compute generation probabilities for all TCRbeta clonotypes that the gDNA method yielded from a few donors. The clones in this table, taken by TCRdb from immuneACCESS, are in-frame only. Not every clone is retained; where verified, under half of the shortfall comes from an unresolved V gene, and the cause of the rest is unknown. V, J and clone size derive from that table, while D and trimming were established from the DNA sequence. The sample data list some 630,000 clones, and about 78% of these were observed just once. The ten biggest clones cover around 2% of the sample.

The donors were healthy, HIV-negative adults who had no recently reported acute infections or vaccinations. Only Caucasian adults living in Nashville, Tennessee, USA were represented among the donors. Magnetic negative selection was used to enrich CD4+ T cells, after which naive cells were positively selected on CD45RA and the negative fraction became the memory subset. After blood collection by leukapheresis, PBMCs were isolated using Ficoll-Histopaque density gradient centrifugation and then cryopreserved in the vapor phase of liquid nitrogen. Analytical flow cytometry was used to check the purity and quantity of each magnetically sorted T cell population. Genomic DNA was isolated from every sorted fraction and measured by UV absorbance on a Nanodrop 2000c. According to the germline V gene, CDR1 reads MNHEY and CDR2 reads SVGAGI. The CDR3, cysteine through phenylalanine, is 16 amino acids long. The entry retains the CDR3 DNA only, 48 bases that are in frame from base 1. Trimmed from V: 4 bases; trimmed from J: 3 bases; junction bases lacking a gene match: 9.

The sequence was collected from a woman aged 25 to 39 in good health. The material sequenced was memory CD4+ T cells sorted from blood. The cell subset or site label corresponds to: CD45RA-negative fraction. The sequence joins TRBV6-5 to TRBJ2-1, with 7 middle bases fitting TRBD2. The DNA is as follows: TGTGCCAGCAGTTCCCGGGCTAGCGGACTCTACAATGAGCAGTTCTTC. This translates into CASSSRASGLYNEQFF.